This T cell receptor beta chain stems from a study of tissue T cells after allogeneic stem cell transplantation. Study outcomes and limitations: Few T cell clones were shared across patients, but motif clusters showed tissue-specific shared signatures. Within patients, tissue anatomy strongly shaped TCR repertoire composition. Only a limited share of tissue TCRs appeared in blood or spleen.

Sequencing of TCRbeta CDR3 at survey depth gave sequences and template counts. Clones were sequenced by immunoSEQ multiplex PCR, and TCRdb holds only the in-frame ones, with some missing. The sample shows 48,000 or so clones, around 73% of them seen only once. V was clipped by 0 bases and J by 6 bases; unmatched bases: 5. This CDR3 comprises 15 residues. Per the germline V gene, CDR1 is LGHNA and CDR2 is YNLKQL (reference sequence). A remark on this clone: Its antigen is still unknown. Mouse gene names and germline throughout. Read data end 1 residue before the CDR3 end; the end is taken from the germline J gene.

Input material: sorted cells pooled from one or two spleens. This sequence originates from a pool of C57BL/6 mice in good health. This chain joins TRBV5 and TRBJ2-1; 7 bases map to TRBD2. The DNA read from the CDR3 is TGTGCCAGCAGCCAAGATTTGGGGGGAGTTGCTGAGCAGTTC. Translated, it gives CASSQDLGGVAEQF. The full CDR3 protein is CASSQDLGGVAEQFF.